The clone carrying this T cell receptor (beta chain) came up many times. Its specificity is unknown. The source material, RNA transcripts, was used to amplify TCR beta CDR3 regions. An initial round of RT-PCR targeting the TCR CDR3 relied on the HTBI primer set. TCRdb re-called the multiplex PCR reads with MiXCR, one entry per CDR3 protein. The table records about 360,000 distinct CDR3 sequences, under 15% of them present only once. These data belong to a study of T cells in Graves' hyperthyroidism and ophthalmopathy. Study context: At initial diagnosis, before any treatment had begun, peripheral blood was obtained. Regarding the study as a whole: Ophthalmopathy was model-predicted a median roughly 6.3 months pre-onset. Ophthalmopathy could be told apart from stable hyperthyroidism with a 13 V-J model.

Trimming cost V 6 bases and J 3 bases, with 14 bases left between them. Germline V gene sequence: CDR1 SNHLY, CDR2 FYNNEI. CDR3 size: 14 residues. Sequenced material: blood. The TCR sequence derives from a woman between 18 and 29 years old with Graves' hyperthyroidism. V usage is TRBV2 and J usage is TRBJ1-1; possibly TRBD1 for D (5 bases). CDR3 loop: CASSVRDRDTEAFF. The CDR3 nucleotides read TGTGCCAGCAGCGTCCGGGACCGGGACACTGAAGCTTTCTTT. The full variable domain, with the rest looked up from reference TRBV2 and TRBJ1-1, is EPEVTQTPSHQVTQMGQEVILRCVPISNHLYFYWYRQILGQKVEFLVSFYNNEISEKSEIFDDQFSVERPDGSNFTLKIRSTKLEDSAMYFCASSVRDRDTEAFFGQGTRLTVV.